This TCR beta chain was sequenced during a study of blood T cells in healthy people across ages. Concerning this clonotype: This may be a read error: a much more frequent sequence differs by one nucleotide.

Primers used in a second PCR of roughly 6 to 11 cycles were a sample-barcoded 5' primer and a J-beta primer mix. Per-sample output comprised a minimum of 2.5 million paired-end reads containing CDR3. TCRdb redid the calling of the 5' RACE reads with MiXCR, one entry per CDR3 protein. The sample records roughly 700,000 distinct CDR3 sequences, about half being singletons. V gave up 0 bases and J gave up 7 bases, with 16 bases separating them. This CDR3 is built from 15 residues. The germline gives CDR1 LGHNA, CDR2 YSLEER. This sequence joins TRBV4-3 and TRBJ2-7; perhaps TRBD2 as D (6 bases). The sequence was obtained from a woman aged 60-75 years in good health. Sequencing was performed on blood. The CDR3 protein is CASSQEGVVGREQYF. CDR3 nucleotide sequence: TGCGCCAGCAGCCAAGAGGGTGTTGTGGGGAGGGAGCAGTACTTC.